These 13 T cell receptor beta chains were all obtained from the same sample, sequenced in a study of cytomegalovirus exposure and HLA in healthy donors. PCR amplification relied on 60 Vbeta primers (plus 13 Jbeta primers). Here immunoSEQ multiplex PCR was the method, and the copy in TCRdb shows in-frame clones only, minus some. The repertoire holds approximately 150,000 clones, around 80% seen once, with around 2.5% in the top ten. Sequenced sample: PBMCs. These receptors were taken from a female donor in good health and CMV-seronegative.

The chain uses TRBV28 and TRBJ2-3, with 10 bases fitting TRBD2. J lost 6 bases, V lost 5 bases, and 5 bases had no gene match. Germline CDR1 is MDHEN and CDR2 is SYDVKM. This CDR3 spans 14 amino acids. The CDR3 region has the DNA TGTGCCAGCAGTCCTAGCGGGAGCAGGGATACGCAGTATTTT. It encodes CASSPSGSRDTQYF. The full variable domain, in which reference TRBV28 and TRBJ2-3 provide the parts outside the CDR3, is DVKVTQSSRYLVKRTGEKVFLECVQDMDHENMFWYRQDPGLGLRLIYFSYDVKMKEKGDIPEGYSVSREKKERFSLILESASTNQTSMYLCASSPSGSRDTQYFGPGTRLTVL.

V and J are TRBV7-9 and TRBJ1-1; D unclear. CDR3 size: 10 residues. The V and J ends lost 5 bases and 11 bases respectively, with 9 bases between them. Germline CDR1 reads SEHNR; CDR2 reads FQNEAQ (reference sequence). The CDR3 DNA follows: TGTGCCAGCAGCGATACAGTGGCTTTCTTT. Translated: CASSDTVAFF.

Only one count was recorded for this clone. The V and J genes are TRBV10-1 and TRBJ1-1; D is ambiguous. Trimming took 6 bases from V and 2 from J, leaving 10 bases between them. Per the germline V gene, CDR1 is WNHNN and CDR2 is SYGVQD (reference sequence). CDR3 size: 13 residues. The CDR3 DNA follows: TGCGCCAGCAGGAGGGAAATAAACACTGAAGCTTTCTTT. Its protein is CASRREINTEAFF.

This chain uses TRBV28 with TRBJ2-7, with D possibly being TRBD2 (5 bases). The CDR3 sequence is 13 residues long. The V end lost 3 bases, the J end lost 5 bases, and 11 bases lay between the germline ends. The germline gives CDR1 MDHEN, CDR2 SYDVKM. This CDR3 reads CASSFGVNHEQYF. CDR3 DNA: TGTGCCAGCAGTTTCGGGGTAAACCACGAGCAGTACTTC.

The rearrangement links TRBV11-2 to TRBJ2-1; 7 bases are a match to TRBD2. The junction had 8 bases not matched to a gene; V was cut back by 1 base and J by 8 bases. This CDR3 comprises 15 residues. Germline loops: CDR1 SGHAT, CDR2 FQNNGV. In DNA, the CDR3 is TGTGCCAGCAGCTTAGGGACTAGGGTGGGGGATGAGCAGTTCTTC. Translated, it gives CASSLGTRVGDEQFF.

The J gene is TRBJ2-1, the V gene TRBV28; TRBD2 matches at 10 bases. The CDR3 is 16 amino acids. CDR1 MDHEN and CDR2 SYDVKM come from the germline V gene. Unmatched junction bases numbered 10, after V lost 6 bases and J lost 5 bases. CDR3 sequence: CASSLPGTSANNEQFF. The CDR3 DNA reads TGTGCCAGCAGCCTCCCCGGGACTAGCGCTAACAATGAGCAGTTCTTC.

This rearrangement joins TRBV5-4 to TRBJ1-2, with 8 positions matching TRBD1. The CDR3 covers 13 residues. V shed 0 bases, J shed 8 bases, and the junction held 3 bases outside the gene matches. The germline V gene has CDR1 SGHNT and CDR2 YYREEE (reference sequence). The CDR3 bases are TGTGCCAGCAGCTTGGAGTCAGGGGGCGGCTACACCTTC. This encodes CASSLESGGGYTF. Using reference TRBV5-4 and TRBJ1-2 for the parts outside the CDR3, the full variable domain is ETGVTQSPTHLIKTRGQQVTLRCSSQSGHNTVSWYQQALGQGPQFIFQYYREEENGRGNFPPRFSGLQFPNYSSELNVNALELDDSALYLCASSLESGGGYTFGSGTRLTVV.

This clone appeared a few times. The V call is TRBV6-5, the J call TRBJ1-2; TRBD1 matches at 8 bases. Germline assignment: CDR1 MNHEY and CDR2 SVGAGI. After removal of 0 bases from V and 8 bases from J, the junction contained 8 bases not matched to a gene. CDR3 length: 15 residues. CDR3 sequence: CASSYSGQDLGGYTF. CDR3 DNA: TGTGCCAGCAGTTACTCGGGACAGGACCTTGGGGGCTACACCTTC.

V usage is TRBV11-2 and J usage is TRBJ1-2; tentatively, D is TRBD1 (5 bases). Germline V gene data show CDR1 as SGHAT and CDR2 as FQNNGV. The V end lost 0 bases, the J end lost 4 bases, and 12 bases lay between the germline ends. This CDR3 has 15 amino acids. CDR3 in DNA: TGTGCCAGCAGCTTAGAGGGCGGGGGAGGCTATGGCTACACCTTC. Protein: CASSLEGGGGYGYTF.

The chain couples TRBV6-1 to TRBJ1-6; 8 positions match TRBD1. The V gene's germline CDR1 is MNHNS and CDR2 SASEGT. The junction had 10 bases not matched to a gene; V was cut back by 9 bases and J by 6 bases. The CDR3 is 15 residues long. The CDR3 loop reads CASRRDRSPNSPLHF. The CDR3 DNA is TGTGCCAGTCGACGGGACAGGTCCCCTAATTCACCCCTCCACTTT.

The V gene is TRBV9, the J gene TRBJ2-3; no firm D call. The CDR3 has 15 residues. With 5 bases removed from V and 3 bases from J, the gap between germline ends came to 16 bases. The germline gives CDR1 SGDLS, CDR2 YYNGEE. In DNA, the CDR3 is TGTGCCAGCAGGAGATTATCCGGAGAGACAGATACGCAGTATTTT. This translates into CASRRLSGETDTQYF.

The chain uses TRBV5-1 and TRBJ2-1, with TRBD2 matching 9 bases. The CDR3 spans 17 residues. V was clipped by 1 base and J by 8 bases; unmatched bases: 13. Germline V gives CDR1 SGHRS, CDR2 YFSETQ. CDR3 sequence reads: CASSLMRRGRAGDEQFF. Written as DNA, the CDR3 is TGCGCCAGCAGCTTGATGCGGCGCGGGAGGGCCGGCGATGAGCAGTTCTTC.

The genes are TRBV5-1 and TRBJ1-2; 8 bases fit TRBD1. Germline-derived CDR1 and CDR2 are SGHRS and YFSETQ. The CDR3 is 15 residues long. V was pared by 4 bases and J by 4 bases, with 9 bases of the junction left unmatched. CDR3 region: CASSTTQGASYGYTF. DNA of the CDR3: TGCGCCAGCAGCACCACTCAGGGGGCGAGCTATGGCTACACCTTC.